These 32 T cell receptor beta chains were all obtained from the same sample, sequenced in a study of CD8 T cells in Susac syndrome. An amount of RNA that ranged from roughly 0.5 to 1 ug was reverse transcribed with random hexamers. A single record per CDR3 protein comes from TCRdb applying MiXCR to the immunoSEQ multiplex PCR reads. Of more than 70,000 distinct CDR3 sequences listed, roughly 90% are singletons. The sequenced sample consisted of CD8+ T cells from PBMCs. These receptors came from a human donor with multiple sclerosis.

CDR3 region: CASSSGTKNIQYF. CDR3 coding DNA: TGCGCCAGCAGCTCCGGGACAAAAAACATTCAGTACTTC. V gene TRBV5-1 combines with J gene TRBJ2-4; D perhaps matches TRBD1 (6 bases). Germline V gene sequence: CDR1 SGHRS, CDR2 YFSETQ. This CDR3 spans 13 amino acids. Trimming shortened V by 3 bases and J by 4 bases, and 8 bases separated the two germline ends.

J is TRBJ2-3 and V is TRBV3-1; 9 nucleotides align to TRBD2. CDR1 LGHDT and CDR2 YNNKEL come from the germline V gene (reference sequence). V was pared by 7 bases and J by 4 bases, with 9 bases of the junction left unmatched. The length of the CDR3 is 15 residues. CDR3 region: CASTLGGGGPDTQYF. The CDR3 DNA sequence: TGTGCCAGCACCTTGGGCGGGGGGGGACCAGATACGCAGTATTTT.

V and J are TRBV11-2 and TRBJ1-5, with D maybe TRBD1 (5 bases). CDR1 and CDR2 (germline): SGHAT, FQNNGV. The V end lost 1 base, the J end lost 1 base, and 17 bases lay between the germline ends. The CDR3 spans 18 residues. This CDR3 reads CASSLGIPGPNSNQPQHF. As DNA, the CDR3 is TGTGCCAGCAGCTTAGGGATTCCGGGACCGAACAGCAATCAGCCCCAGCATTTT.

This rearrangement joins TRBV12-3 or TRBV12-4 to TRBJ2-5, with TRBD2 matching 9 bases. The CDR3 runs to 15 residues. V was pared by 5 bases and J by 5 bases, with 9 bases of the junction left unmatched. CDR3 loop: CASSHPLAGRETQYF. The CDR3 DNA sequence: TGTGCCAGCAGTCATCCCCTAGCGGGACGGGAGACCCAGTACTTC.

V gene TRBV9 combines with J gene TRBJ1-5, with no clear D. The CDR3 length is 14 residues. In germline, CDR1 is SGDLS, CDR2 YYNGEE. Trimming cost V 3 bases and J 9 bases, with 16 bases left between them. The CDR3 DNA reads as TGTGCCAGCAGCGGAGGAGGTTTCATGGGGCCCCAGCATTTT. It translates to CASSGGGFMGPQHF.

The chain employs TRBV20-1 and TRBJ1-2; D call uncertain. Trimming pared 0 bases from V and 3 bases from J, leaving 20 bases between. The CDR3 covers 17 residues. Germline-derived CDR1 and CDR2 are DFQATT and SNEGSKA (reference sequence). This CDR3 is CSARDVSRTQSDYGYTF. The CDR3 DNA is TGCAGTGCTAGAGATGTGTCCCGGACGCAATCGGACTATGGCTACACCTTC.

The chain uses TRBV11-2 and TRBJ1-2; D unclear. V was pared by 4 bases and J by 6 bases, with 6 bases between. Looked up from germline, CDR1 is SGHAT and CDR2 is FQNNGV. The CDR3 runs 11 residues. The CDR3 DNA sequence: TGTGCCAGCAGCTACCTCAATGGCTACACCTTC. Amino acids: CASSYLNGYTF.

The genes are TRBV4-1 and TRBJ1-2; 7 nucleotides line up with TRBD1. The V and J ends lost 3 bases and 14 bases, in that order; junction bases with no gene match: 18. Germline CDR1 reads MGHRA; CDR2 reads YSYEKL. CDR3 size: 15 residues. CDR3 DNA sequence: TGCGCCAGCAGCCACCAGACCGGGACAGATAAGGCTCGTACCTTC. Protein: CASSHQTGTDKARTF.

The chain is built from TRBV5-1 and TRBJ1-1, with 9 bases lining up with TRBD1. The V gene's germline CDR1 is SGHRS and CDR2 YFSETQ. The CDR3 totals 11 residues. V was clipped by 6 bases and J by 10 bases; unmatched bases: 4. Written as DNA, the CDR3 is TGCGCCAGCAAGGGACAGGGCCGAGCTTTCTTT. Amino acid sequence: CASKGQGRAFF. Combining the CDR3 with reference TRBV5-1 and TRBJ1-1 gives the whole variable domain KAGVTQTPRYLIKTRGQQVTLSCSPISGHRSVSWYQQTPGQGLQFLFEYFSETQRNKGNFPGRFSGRQFSNSRSEMNVSTLELGDSALYLCASKGQGRAFFGQGTRLTVV.

V and J are TRBV11-2 and TRBJ2-1; the D gene is possibly TRBD2 (6 bases). V shed 6 bases and J shed 3 bases, with 15 bases lying between them. Looked up from germline, CDR1 is SGHAT and CDR2 is FQNNGV. The CDR3 covers 15 residues. The CDR3 DNA sequence: TGTGCCAGCAGGTTCGGGACTTCAATCTACAATGAGCAGTTCTTC. It yields the protein CASRFGTSIYNEQFF.

The chain recombines TRBV21-1 with TRBJ2-5; no check of the table's D call, TRBD1, against the DNA was made. TRBV21-1 is flagged as a pseudogene. The CDR3 is 16 residues long. The DNA of the CDR3 is TGTGCCAGAGATTCATGTAAAGGGGGATGGAAGGAGACCCAGTACTTC. Translation gives CARDSCKGGWKETQYF.

The chain joins TRBV5-1 to TRBJ2-3, with 8 bases identical to TRBD1. V trimming: 1 base; J trimming: 2 bases; junction bases outside the gene matches: 3. Germline lookup yields CDR1 SGHRS and CDR2 YFSETQ. The CDR3 totals 15 residues. The CDR3 loop is CASSLTGGYTDTQYF. The CDR3 DNA reads TGCGCCAGCAGCTTGACAGGGGGTTACACAGATACGCAGTATTTT.

In its sample, this clonotype was seen a few times. The chain has TRBV11-2 and TRBJ2-7; D is unresolved. V shed 5 bases and J shed 1 base, with 3 bases lying between them. The CDR3 sequence is 11 residues long. The germline gives CDR1 SGHAT, CDR2 FQNNGV. Written as DNA, the CDR3 is TGTGCCAGCAGCCGTTCCTACGAGCAGTACTTC. Translating gives CASSRSYEQYF.

This sequence joins TRBV28 and TRBJ1-2, with TRBD1 identical over 8 bases. Per germline, CDR1 MDHEN and CDR2 SYDVKM. V was clipped by 7 bases and J by 6 bases; unmatched bases: 13. The CDR3 has 15 amino acids. CDR3 sequence (DNA): TGTGCCAGCACCTTTCCAGAGCAGGGGGCTAATGGCTACACCTTC. It is translated as CASTFPEQGANGYTF.

The chain has TRBV7-9 and TRBJ1-2, with D unresolved. CDR1 and CDR2 from the germline V gene are SEHNR and FQNEAQ (reference sequence). With 1 base removed from V and 2 bases from J, the gap between germline ends came to 11 bases. CDR3 length equals 15 residues. CDR3 nucleotide sequence: TGTGCCAGCAGCTTAGTTCCCCCGGGAAACTATGGCTACACCTTC. Translated: CASSLVPPGNYGYTF.

This chain joins TRBV2 and TRBJ2-2; D may be TRBD2 (5 bases). Germline-derived CDR1 and CDR2 are SNHLY and FYNNEI. Trimming removed 6 bases from V and 8 bases from J, with 19 bases in between. The CDR3 covers 15 residues. CDR3: CASRSLSGLEGELFF. DNA of the CDR3: TGTGCCAGCAGGTCCCTAAGCGGTCTAGAAGGGGAGCTGTTTTTT.

The chain uses TRBV28 and TRBJ2-7, with D perhaps TRBD1 (5 bases). Between the trimmed V and J ends, which lost 6 bases and 2 bases, there was a span of 20 bases. The CDR3 has 16 amino acids. In germline, CDR1 is MDHEN, CDR2 SYDVKM. DNA for the CDR3: TGTGCCAGCAGCATAGCCCCCCAGGGCCCGGCCTACGAGCAGTACTTC. Protein product: CASSIAPQGPAYEQYF.

J is TRBJ1-2 and V is TRBV27; D may be TRBD1 (5 bases). V gave up 0 bases and J gave up 5 bases, with 13 bases separating them. Germline V CDR1 and CDR2: MNHEY, SMNVEV (reference sequence). This CDR3 spans 15 amino acids. In DNA form, the CDR3 reads TGTGCCAGCAGTTTATCGGCGGGGACTGTATATGGCTACACCTTC. This translates into CASSLSAGTVYGYTF.

This clonotype came up once. V and J are TRBV7-6 and TRBJ2-5; D is perhaps TRBD1 (6 bases). The V end was cut by 6 bases, the J end by 7 bases, with 24 bases between. In germline, CDR1 is SGHVS, CDR2 FNYEAQ. The CDR3 runs to 16 residues. The CDR3 DNA sequence: TGTGCCAGCAGTCCAAACCCCAGGGGACCCCTTTGGACCCAGTACTTC. As protein: CASSPNPRGPLWTQYF.

J is TRBJ2-6 and V is TRBV5-6; 7 positions match TRBD1. CDR3 length: 18 residues. Germline V CDR1 and CDR2: SGHDT, YYEEEE. The J segment lost 0 bases and the V segment lost 4 bases, leaving 10 bases of the junction unmatched. CDR3 amino acids: CASSPKGAFLSGANVLTF. The CDR3 coding sequence is TGTGCCAGCAGCCCGAAGGGGGCCTTTCTCTCTGGGGCCAACGTCCTGACTTTC.

This chain connects TRBV18 to TRBJ2-1; D may be TRBD2 (7 bases). Trimming removed 3 bases from V and 4 bases from J, with 13 bases in between. This CDR3 spans 15 amino acids. Germline V CDR1 and CDR2: KGHSH, LQKENI. CDR3 bases: TGTGCCAGCTCACCTGGCGGGGGCGCGTACAATGAGCAGTTCTTC. This gives the protein CASSPGGGAYNEQFF.

This chain joins TRBV3-1 and TRBJ2-2; the D gene could be TRBD1 or TRBD2 (7 bases each). Trimming took off 0 bases at V and 4 bases at J, with 18 bases between the two ends. The CDR3 spans 18 residues. Per the germline V gene, CDR1 is LGHDT and CDR2 is YNNKEL (reference sequence). The CDR3 DNA sequence: TGTGCCAGCAGCCAAGATAAGGGGGCGGGAGTCCTCACCGGGGAGCTGTTTTTT. Protein: CASSQDKGAGVLTGELFF.

This clonotype turned up a few times. The CDR3 DNA is TGCGCCAGCAGCTTGAGTACCTCCTACGAGCAGTACTTC. Amino acid sequence: CASSLSTSYEQYF. V and J are TRBV5-1 and TRBJ2-7, with unresolved D. Looked up from germline, CDR1 is SGHRS and CDR2 is YFSETQ. The germline V and J ends were trimmed by 1 base and 0 bases, with 5 bases remaining between them. The CDR3 consists of 13 residues.

Here the CDR3 DNA reads TGTGCCAGCAGTGACCGGGACAGAATAACCTACGAGCAGTACTTC. Its protein is CASSDRDRITYEQYF. The chain employs TRBV27 and TRBJ2-7, with 7 bases lining up with TRBD1. From germline, CDR1 is MNHEY and CDR2 SMNVEV (reference sequence). V lost 5 bases to trimming and J lost 2 bases; unmatched junction nucleotides: 9. The CDR3 sequence is 15 residues long.

The chain uses TRBV7-2 and TRBJ1-1; the D gene is possibly TRBD1 (5 bases). V lost 1 base and J lost 1, with 13 bases in between. The germline CDR1 and CDR2 sequences are SGHTA and FQGNSA. This CDR3 is built from 16 residues. DNA for the CDR3: TGTGCCAGCAGCTTAGTGACAGCCACTGGGAACACTGAAGCTTTCTTT. This sequence encodes CASSLVTATGNTEAFF.

The chain recombines TRBV19 with TRBJ1-5, with D perhaps matching TRBD1 (5 bases). Germline V gene sequence: CDR1 LNHDA, CDR2 SQIVND (reference sequence). V dropped 3 bases and J dropped 4 bases, with 7 bases sitting between them. This CDR3 contains 13 residues. CDR3 region: CASSMTVNQPQHF. CDR3 in DNA: TGTGCCAGTAGTATGACAGTTAATCAGCCCCAGCATTTT. The full variable domain, rest sourced from reference TRBV19 and TRBJ1-5, is DGGITQSPKYLFRKEGQNVTLSCEQNLNHDAMYWYRQDPGQGLRLIYYSQIVNDFQKGDIAEGYSVSREKKESFPLTVTSAQKNPTAFYLCASSMTVNQPQHFGDGTRLSIL.

The table lists this clonotype with a count of one. V usage is TRBV27 and J usage is TRBJ2-1; D gene ambiguous. Trimming took off 5 bases at V and 1 base at J, with 6 bases between the two ends. Germline V gene sequence: CDR1 MNHEY, CDR2 SMNVEV (reference sequence). CDR3 length: 13 amino acids. CDR3 sequence reads: CASSHVSYNEQFF. In DNA, the CDR3 is TGTGCCAGCAGTCACGTTTCCTACAATGAGCAGTTCTTC.

This chain connects TRBV12-3 or TRBV12-4 to TRBJ1-2, with D unclear. The V gene lost 3 bases and the J gene lost 4 bases, with 9 bases spanning the gap. The CDR3 contains 13 residues. CDR3 in amino acids: CASSFPGGYGYTF. In nucleotides, the CDR3 is TGTGCCAGCAGTTTTCCGGGCGGCTATGGCTACACCTTC.

CDR3 loop: CASSLTDFYGYTF. The CDR3 DNA reads as TGTGCCAGCAGCCTGACAGATTTCTATGGCTACACCTTC. The chain employs TRBV28 and TRBJ1-2, with D maybe TRBD1 (5 bases). Trimming left V 6 bases short and J 4 bases short, with 12 bases between. The CDR3 totals 13 residues. Germline V gene sequence: CDR1 MDHEN, CDR2 SYDVKM.

The V gene is TRBV6-5, the J gene TRBJ1-5, with D tentatively TRBD1 (5 bases). Trimming stripped 6 bases from V and 3 bases from J, with 15 bases between. There are 15 residues in the CDR3. Germline assignment: CDR1 MNHEY and CDR2 SVGAGI. CDR3 loop: CASSPGTLANQPQHF. The CDR3 bases are TGTGCCAGCAGCCCCGGGACCCTTGCCAATCAGCCCCAGCATTTT.

V usage is TRBV6-5 and J usage is TRBJ2-3, with D maybe TRBD2 (6 bases). CDR3 size: 15 residues. V was clipped by 5 bases and J by 5 bases, with 17 bases between them. Germline V gene sequence: CDR1 MNHEY, CDR2 SVGAGI. The CDR3 region has the DNA TGTGCCAGCAGTCCCTCGGCGGGATTGATAGATACGCAGTATTTT. It specifies CASSPSAGLIDTQYF.

DNA for the CDR3: TGTGCCAGCGGAAAAATAGGCTCCTACGAGCAGTACTTC. Translating it yields CASGKIGSYEQYF. This chain joins TRBV12-3 or TRBV12-4 and TRBJ2-7; D uncertain. This CDR3 region has 13 residues. Between the trimmed V and J ends, which lost 8 bases and 0 bases, there was a span of 11 bases.